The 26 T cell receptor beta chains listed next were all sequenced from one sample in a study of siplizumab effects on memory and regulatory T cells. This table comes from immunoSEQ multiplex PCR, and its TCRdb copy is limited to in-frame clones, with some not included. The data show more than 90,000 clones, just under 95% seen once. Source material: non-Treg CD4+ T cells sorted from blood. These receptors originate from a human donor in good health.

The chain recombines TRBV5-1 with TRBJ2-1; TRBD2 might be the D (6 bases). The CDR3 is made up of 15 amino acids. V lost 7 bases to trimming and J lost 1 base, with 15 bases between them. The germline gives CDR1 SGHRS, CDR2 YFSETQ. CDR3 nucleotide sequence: TGCGCCAGCGGAGCTAGCGCCCGGTCCTACAATGAGCAGTTCTTC. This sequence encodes CASGASARSYNEQFF.

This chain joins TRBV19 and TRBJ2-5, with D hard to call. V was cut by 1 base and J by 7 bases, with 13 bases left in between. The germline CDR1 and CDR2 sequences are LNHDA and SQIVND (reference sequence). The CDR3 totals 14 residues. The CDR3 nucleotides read TGTGCCAGTAGTATAGCGGCCAGCTCAGGGACCCAGTACTTC. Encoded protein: CASSIAASSGTQYF.

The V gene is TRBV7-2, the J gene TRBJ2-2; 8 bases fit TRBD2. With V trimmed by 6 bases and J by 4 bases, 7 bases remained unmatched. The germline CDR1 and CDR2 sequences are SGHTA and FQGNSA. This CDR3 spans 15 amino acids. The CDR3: CASSNSGVGTGELFF. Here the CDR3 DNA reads TGTGCCAGCAGTAATAGCGGGGTCGGCACCGGGGAGCTGTTTTTT.

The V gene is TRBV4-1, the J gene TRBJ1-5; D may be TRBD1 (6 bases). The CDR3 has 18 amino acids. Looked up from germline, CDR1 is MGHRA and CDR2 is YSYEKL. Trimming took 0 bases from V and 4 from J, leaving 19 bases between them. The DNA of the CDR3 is TGCGCCAGCAGCCAAGATACACCGGGGGGGCGGACTAATCAGCCCCAGCATTTT. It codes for CASSQDTPGGRTNQPQHF.

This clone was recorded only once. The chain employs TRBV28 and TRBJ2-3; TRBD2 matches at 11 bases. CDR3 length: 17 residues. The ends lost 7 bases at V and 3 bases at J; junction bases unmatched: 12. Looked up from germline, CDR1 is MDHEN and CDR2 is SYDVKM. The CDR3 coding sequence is TGTGCCAGCATGATGTCTAGCGGGAGGAGGTGGACAGATACGCAGTATTTT. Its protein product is CASMMSSGRRWTDTQYF.

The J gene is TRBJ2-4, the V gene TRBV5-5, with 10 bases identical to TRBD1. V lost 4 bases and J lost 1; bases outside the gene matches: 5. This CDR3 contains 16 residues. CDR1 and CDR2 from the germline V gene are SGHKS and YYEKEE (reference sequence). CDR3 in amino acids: CASSEDRGTAKNIQYF. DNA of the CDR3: TGTGCCAGCAGCGAGGACAGGGGGACTGCCAAAAACATTCAGTACTTC.

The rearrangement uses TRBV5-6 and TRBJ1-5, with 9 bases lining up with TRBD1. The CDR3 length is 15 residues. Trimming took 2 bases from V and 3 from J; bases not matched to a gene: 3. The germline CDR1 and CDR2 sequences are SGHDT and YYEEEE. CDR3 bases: TGTGCCAGCAGCTTACAGGGGGCGGTCAATCAGCCCCAGCATTTT. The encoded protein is CASSLQGAVNQPQHF.

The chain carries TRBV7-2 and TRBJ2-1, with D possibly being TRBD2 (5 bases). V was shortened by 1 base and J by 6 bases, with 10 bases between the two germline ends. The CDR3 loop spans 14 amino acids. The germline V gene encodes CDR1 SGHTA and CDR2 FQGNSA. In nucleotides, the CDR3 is TGTGCCAGCAGCTTAGTGCGGACTTCCAATGAGCAGTTCTTC. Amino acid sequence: CASSLVRTSNEQFF.

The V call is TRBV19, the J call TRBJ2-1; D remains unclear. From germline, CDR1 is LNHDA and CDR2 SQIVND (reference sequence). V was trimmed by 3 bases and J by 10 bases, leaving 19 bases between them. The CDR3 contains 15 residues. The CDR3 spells CASSIILVGASEQFF. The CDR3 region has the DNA TGTGCCAGTAGTATTATCCTAGTCGGTGCCTCAGAGCAGTTCTTC.

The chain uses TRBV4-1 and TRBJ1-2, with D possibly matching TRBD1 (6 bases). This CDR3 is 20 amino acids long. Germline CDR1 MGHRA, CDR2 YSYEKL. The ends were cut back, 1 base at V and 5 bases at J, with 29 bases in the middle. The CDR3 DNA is TGCGCCAGCAGCCAAGGCATGGGGGCTACAGTGAGTTTTAGGGCTTATGGCTACACCTTC. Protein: CASSQGMGATVSFRAYGYTF.

The DNA of the CDR3 is TGCAGCGCCCCGACTAGCGGGGTAAACAATGAGCAGTTCTTC. Amino acids: CSAPTSGVNNEQFF. The chain joins TRBV29-1 to TRBJ2-1; TRBD2 matches 11 bases. Looked up from germline, CDR1 is SQVTM and CDR2 is ANQGSEA. This CDR3 region has 14 residues. V gave up 7 bases and J gave up 5 bases; unmatched junction bases: 7.

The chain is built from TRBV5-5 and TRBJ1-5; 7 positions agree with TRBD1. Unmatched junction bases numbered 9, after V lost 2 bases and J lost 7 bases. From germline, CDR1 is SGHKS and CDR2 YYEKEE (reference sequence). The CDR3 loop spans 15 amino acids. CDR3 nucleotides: TGTGCCAGCAGCTTAAGGACAGGATGGACACAGCCCCAGCATTTT. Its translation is CASSLRTGWTQPQHF.

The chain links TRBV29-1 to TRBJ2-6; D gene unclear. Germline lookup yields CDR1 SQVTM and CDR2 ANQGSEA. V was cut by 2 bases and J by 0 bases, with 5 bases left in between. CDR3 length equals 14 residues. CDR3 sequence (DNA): TGCAGCGTTGAATGGATCTCTGGGGCCAACGTCCTGACTTTC. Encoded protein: CSVEWISGANVLTF.

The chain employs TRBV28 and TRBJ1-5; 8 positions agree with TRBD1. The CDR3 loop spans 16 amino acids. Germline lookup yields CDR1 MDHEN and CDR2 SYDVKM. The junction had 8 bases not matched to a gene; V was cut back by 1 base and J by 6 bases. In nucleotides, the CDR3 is TGTGCCAGCAGTTTATCCCGGACAGGGCCTAGTCAGCCCCAGCATTTT. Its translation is CASSLSRTGPSQPQHF.

CDR3 nucleotides: TGTGCCAGCAGCTCTGCGGGAGTCATAGGCAATGAGCAGTTCTTC. It translates to CASSSAGVIGNEQFF. The chain is built from TRBV7-2 and TRBJ2-1, with 7 bases that match TRBD2. Germline loops: CDR1 SGHTA, CDR2 FQGNSA. The CDR3 runs 15 residues. Trimming removed 4 bases from V and 6 bases from J; junction bases left unmatched: 9. The full variable domain, rest sourced from reference TRBV7-2 and TRBJ2-1, is GAGVSQSPSNKVTEKGKDVELRCDPISGHTALYWYRQSLGQGLEFLIYFQGNSAPDKSGLPSDRFSAERTGGSVSTLTIQRTQQEDSAVYLCASSSAGVIGNEQFFGPGTRLTVL.

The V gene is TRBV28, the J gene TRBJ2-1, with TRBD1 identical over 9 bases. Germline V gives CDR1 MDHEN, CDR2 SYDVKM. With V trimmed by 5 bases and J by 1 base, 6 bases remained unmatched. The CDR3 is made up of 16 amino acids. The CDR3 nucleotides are TGTGCCAGCAGTGGAAAGACAGGGGGATCCTACAATGAGCAGTTCTTC. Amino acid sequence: CASSGKTGGSYNEQFF.

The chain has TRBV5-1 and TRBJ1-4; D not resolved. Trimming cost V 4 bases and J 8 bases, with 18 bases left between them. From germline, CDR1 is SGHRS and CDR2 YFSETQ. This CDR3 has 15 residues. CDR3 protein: CASSASTPSLEKLFF. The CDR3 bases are TGCGCCAGCAGCGCCTCGACCCCGAGTTTGGAAAAACTGTTTTTT.

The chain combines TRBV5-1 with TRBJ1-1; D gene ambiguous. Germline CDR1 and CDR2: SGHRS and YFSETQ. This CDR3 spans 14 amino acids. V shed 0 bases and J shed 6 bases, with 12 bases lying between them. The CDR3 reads CASSLAATPAEAFF. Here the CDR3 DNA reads TGCGCCAGCAGCTTGGCCGCGACGCCGGCTGAAGCTTTCTTT.

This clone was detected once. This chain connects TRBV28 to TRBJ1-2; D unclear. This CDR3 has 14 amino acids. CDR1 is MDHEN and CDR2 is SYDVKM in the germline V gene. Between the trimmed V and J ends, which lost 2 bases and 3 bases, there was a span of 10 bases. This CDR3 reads CASSLENGYYGYTF. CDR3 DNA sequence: TGTGCCAGCAGTTTAGAAAATGGTTACTATGGCTACACCTTC.

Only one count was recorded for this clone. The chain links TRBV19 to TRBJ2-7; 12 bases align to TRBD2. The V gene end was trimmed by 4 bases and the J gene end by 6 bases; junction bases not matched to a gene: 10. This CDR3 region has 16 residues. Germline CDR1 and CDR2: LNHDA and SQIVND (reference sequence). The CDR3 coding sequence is TGTGCCAGTAGTAAATCGACTAGCGGGAGCCCACGCGAGCAGTACTTC. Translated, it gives CASSKSTSGSPREQYF.

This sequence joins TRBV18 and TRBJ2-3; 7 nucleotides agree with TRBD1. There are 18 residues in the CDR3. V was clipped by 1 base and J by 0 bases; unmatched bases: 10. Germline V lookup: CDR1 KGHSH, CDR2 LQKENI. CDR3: CASSPLGQDRFSTDTQYF. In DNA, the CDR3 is TGTGCCAGCTCACCACTAGGACAGGATCGATTTAGCACAGATACGCAGTATTTT.

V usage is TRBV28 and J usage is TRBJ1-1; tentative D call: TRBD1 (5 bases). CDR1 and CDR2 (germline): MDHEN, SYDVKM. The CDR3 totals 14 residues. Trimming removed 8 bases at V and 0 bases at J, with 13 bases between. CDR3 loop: CASGIGGVNTEAFF. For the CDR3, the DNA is TGTGCCAGCGGGATTGGGGGTGTGAACACTGAAGCTTTCTTT.

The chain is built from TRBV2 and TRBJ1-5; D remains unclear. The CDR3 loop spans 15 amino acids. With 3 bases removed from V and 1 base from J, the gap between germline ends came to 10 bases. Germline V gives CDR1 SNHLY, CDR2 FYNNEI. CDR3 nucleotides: TGTGCCAGCAGTGATGAGGGTACGAGCAATCAGCCCCAGCATTTT. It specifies CASSDEGTSNQPQHF.

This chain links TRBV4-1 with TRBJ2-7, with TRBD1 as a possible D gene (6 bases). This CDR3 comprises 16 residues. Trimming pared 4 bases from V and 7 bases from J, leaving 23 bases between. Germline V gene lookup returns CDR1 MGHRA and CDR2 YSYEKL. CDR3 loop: CASSPDPSLRGGEQYF. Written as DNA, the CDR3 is TGCGCCAGCAGCCCCGACCCATCCCTGAGAGGGGGTGAGCAGTACTTC.

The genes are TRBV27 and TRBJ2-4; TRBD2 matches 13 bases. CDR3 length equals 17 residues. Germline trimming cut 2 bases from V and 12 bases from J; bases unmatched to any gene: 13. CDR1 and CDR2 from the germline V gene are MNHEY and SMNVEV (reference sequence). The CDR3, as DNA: TGTGCCAGCAGTTTAGTTTCGCCCGGGACTAGCGGGGCACATCAGTACTTC. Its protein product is CASSLVSPGTSGAHQYF.

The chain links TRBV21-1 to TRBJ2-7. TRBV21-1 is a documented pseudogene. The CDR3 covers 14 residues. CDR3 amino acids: CASSRDGVSYEQYF. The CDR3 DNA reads TGTGCCAGCAGCCGGGACGGAGTGTCCTACGAGCAGTACTTC.